Below are 28 T cell receptor beta chains sequenced from a single sample in a study of metastatic and nonmetastatic thyroid tumors. All patients reached thyroid surgery having received no treatment beforehand. From the PCR reads, TCRdb re-called clones with MiXCR. There are about 85,000 clones in the sample; roughly 8.6% occur only once, and 8.8% lies in the top ten. Sequencing input: blood. These receptors all come from a female donor with papillary thyroid cancer or a benign thyroid nodule (not recorded which). Some clones in this sample may be carry-over from other donors' samples.

This clone was counted at least ten times. The genes are TRBV7-8 and TRBJ2-7; unclear D gene. CDR3 length: 13 amino acids. V was pared by 1 base and J by 3 bases, with 7 bases between. CDR1 and CDR2 from the germline V gene are SGHVS and FQNEAQ. The CDR3 loop is CASSLVLFYEQYF. In DNA form, the CDR3 reads TGTGCCAGCAGCTTAGTCCTCTTCTACGAGCAGTACTTC.

This clone has ten or more counts. CDR3 sequence (DNA): TGTGCCAGCAGTTTAGTGGCCGGCAGGGAGCAGTACTTC. Residues: CASSLVAGREQYF. J is TRBJ2-7 and V is TRBV28; D is unresolved. V was cut by 2 bases and J by 7 bases, with 12 bases left in between. The CDR3 spans 13 residues. Germline-derived CDR1 and CDR2 are MDHEN and SYDVKM.

This clone was detected many times. V and J are TRBV6-1 and TRBJ2-3; no reliable D call. Per germline, CDR1 MNHNS and CDR2 SASEGT. Trimming removed 4 bases from V and 10 bases from J, with 12 bases in between. This CDR3 is 12 amino acids long. The CDR3 bases are TGTGCCAGCAGTGTTCTGGGTTCGGCGCAGTATTTT. This encodes CASSVLGSAQYF.

At least ten counts were recorded for this clone. V usage is TRBV28 and J usage is TRBJ2-2; D may be TRBD1 or TRBD2 (5 bases each). This CDR3 comprises 14 residues. Germline V gene data show CDR1 as MDHEN and CDR2 as SYDVKM. V was trimmed by 3 bases and J by 0 bases, leaving 5 bases between them. The CDR3 is CASSLGANTGELFF. Written as DNA, the CDR3 is TGTGCCAGCAGTTTGGGGGCGAACACCGGGGAGCTGTTTTTT.

The sample holds a few counts of this clone. This sequence may be a read error, since a much larger clone differs from it by one base. This same CDR3 is encoded by further DNA sequences in the sample. V gene TRBV12-3 or TRBV12-4 combines with J gene TRBJ2-5; TRBD2 aligns across 9 bases. This CDR3 is built from 15 residues. CDR3 loop: CASSSGTSSQETQYF. CDR3 nucleotides: TGCGCCAGCAGTTCGGGGACTAGCTCCCAAGAGACCCAGTACTTC.

This clone was observed at least ten times. This chain joins TRBV7-9 and TRBJ2-2; possibly TRBD2 for D (5 bases). CDR1 is SEHNR and CDR2 is FQNEAQ in the germline V gene (reference sequence). The CDR3 covers 16 residues. V lost 1 base and J lost 1, with 10 bases in between. The CDR3, as DNA: TGTGCCAGCAGCTTAGGTACGGCGGGGAACACCGGGGAGCTGTTTTTT. Translating it yields CASSLGTAGNTGELFF.

As concerns this clone: This may stem from a read error, because a much larger clone lies one nucleotide away. This chain uses TRBV24-1 with TRBJ2-5; a weak D match, TRBD1 (5 bases). The germline V and J ends were trimmed by 7 bases and 0 bases, with 11 bases remaining between them. This CDR3 has 14 amino acids. CDR1 and CDR2 from the germline V gene are KGHDR and SFDVKD. CDR3 region: CATRRKGDQETQYF. The CDR3 bases are TGTGCCACCAGGCGTAAAGGGGACCAAGAGACCCAGTACTTC.

This clone is medium-sized within its sample. The chain links TRBV24-1 to TRBJ1-2, with TRBD1 as a possible D gene (6 bases). Deletions cut 2 bases from V and 9 bases from J, with 12 bases between. CDR3 size: 13 residues. Germline loops: CDR1 KGHDR, CDR2 SFDVKD. Here the CDR3 reads CATSDSAGARYTF. CDR3 DNA: TGTGCCACCAGTGATTCGGCAGGGGCTCGCTACACCTTC.

V and J are TRBV24-1 and TRBJ2-5; a weak D match, TRBD2 (6 bases). V dropped 3 bases and J dropped 5 bases, with 21 bases sitting between them. Germline-derived CDR1 and CDR2 are KGHDR and SFDVKD. The CDR3 extends over 17 amino acids. The CDR3 spells CATSDPFRDFQGETQYF. The CDR3 DNA is TGTGCCACCAGTGATCCTTTTCGGGACTTCCAAGGGGAGACCCAGTACTTC.

In its sample, this clone was seen many times. This chain uses TRBV25-1 with TRBJ1-5; weak D call: TRBD1 (5 bases). In germline, CDR1 is MGHDK, CDR2 SYGVNS. V gave up 2 bases and J gave up 6 bases, with 11 bases separating them. The CDR3 contains 14 residues. CDR3 nucleotide sequence: TGTGCCAGCAGTGAACCCGGGGCCGGTCAGCCCCAGCATTTT. It yields the protein CASSEPGAGQPQHF.

The chain has TRBV28 and TRBJ2-7; 9 nucleotides agree with TRBD1. The CDR3 runs 17 residues. The germline CDR1 and CDR2 sequences are MDHEN and SYDVKM. The junction had 15 bases not matched to a gene; V was cut back by 6 bases and J by 3 bases. In nucleotides, the CDR3 is TGTGCCAGCAGAATAAACAGGGGGCGAAAACGGAACTACGAGCAGTACTTC. Protein product: CASRINRGRKRNYEQYF.

This clone was observed many times. The chain carries TRBV6-1 and TRBJ1-6, with D maybe TRBD1 (5 bases). The V gene lost 7 bases and the J gene lost 10 bases, with 14 bases spanning the gap. This CDR3 contains 13 residues. Germline CDR1 and CDR2: MNHNS and SASEGT. This CDR3 is CASNRGEASPLHF. The CDR3, as DNA: TGTGCCAGCAACCGGGGGGAGGCGTCACCCCTCCACTTT.

This clone has ten or more counts. This chain connects TRBV15 to TRBJ1-2, with TRBD1 as a possible D gene (5 bases). V lost 5 bases to trimming and J lost 5 bases, with 15 bases between them. Germline V gene sequence: CDR1 LNHNV, CDR2 YYDKDF (reference sequence). The CDR3 has 14 amino acids. DNA for the CDR3: TGTGCCACCAGCGGGAATGAAGGGGCGTATGGCTACACCTTC. The encoded protein is CATSGNEGAYGYTF.

To note about this clone: A read error may be the cause here, since a much bigger clone is one base away. V gene TRBV2 combines with J gene TRBJ2-5; tentatively, D is TRBD2 (6 bases). The CDR3 length is 14 residues. Germline assignment: CDR1 SNHLY and CDR2 FYNNEI. The CDR3 DNA sequence: TGTGCCAGCATTGAATGGCGGGGAGGAGAGACCCAGTACTTC. Encoded protein: CASIEWRGGETQYF.

This clone was observed many times. This chain uses TRBV15 with TRBJ2-3; D perhaps matches TRBD1 (6 bases). Per germline, CDR1 LNHNV and CDR2 YYDKDF (reference sequence). Trimming stripped 5 bases from V and 1 base from J, with 16 bases between. This CDR3 comprises 16 residues. The CDR3 reads CATSSGATGRTDTQYF. The CDR3 DNA reads TGTGCCACCAGCTCGGGTGCGACAGGACGCACAGATACGCAGTATTTT.

This clone was counted ten times or more. This chain uses TRBV7-3 with TRBJ2-1; TRBD2 might be the D (5 bases). Germline-derived CDR1 and CDR2 are SGHTA and FQGTGA. The CDR3 has 12 residues. The V end lost 2 bases, the J end lost 13 bases, and 12 bases lay between the germline ends. CDR3 DNA: TGTGCCAGCAGCTTATCTGCGGGCCCACAGTTCTTC. This translates into CASSLSAGPQFF.

This clone has a handful of counts. The chain has TRBV6-2 or TRBV6-3 and TRBJ2-4; 8 nucleotides align to TRBD1. Germline CDR1 and CDR2: MNHEY and SVGEGT. Losses at the gene ends were 2 bases for V and 7 bases for J; bases not matched to a gene: 4. The CDR3 runs 14 residues. The CDR3 DNA follows: TGTGCCAGCAGTTACGGGCAGGGGGCGAACATTCAGTACTTC. It yields the protein CASSYGQGANIQYF.

This clone occurred a few times. V and J are TRBV30 and TRBJ2-2; D is ambiguous. This CDR3 contains 13 residues. From germline, CDR1 is GTSNPN and CDR2 SVGIG (reference sequence). The ends were cut back, 0 bases at V and 4 bases at J, with 6 bases in the middle. CDR3 region: CAWSVKSTGELFF. The CDR3 DNA reads TGTGCCTGGAGTGTAAAAAGCACCGGGGAGCTGTTTTTT.

This clone showed up many times. The chain uses TRBV5-8 and TRBJ2-7; D gene ambiguous. Germline values: CDR1 SGHTS, CDR2 YDEGEE. Trimming took off 2 bases at V and 4 bases at J, with 10 bases between the two ends. The CDR3 is 13 amino acids. The CDR3 spells CASSFSQLYEQYF. The CDR3 DNA reads TGTGCCAGCAGCTTCTCACAACTATACGAGCAGTACTTC. The full variable domain, with the rest looked up from reference TRBV5-8 and TRBJ2-7, is EAGVTQSPTHLIKTRGQQATLRCSPISGHTSVYWYQQALGLGLQFLLWYDEGEERNRGNFPPRFSGRQFPNYSSELNVNALELEDSALYLCASSFSQLYEQYFGPGTRLTVT.

This clone was picked up many times. Distinct nucleotide sequences in the sample also encode this CDR3. The rearrangement uses TRBV20-1 and TRBJ2-1, with TRBD1 identical over 9 bases. Trimming cost V 4 bases and J 5 bases; bases outside gene matches: 9. CDR1 and CDR2 (germline): DFQATT, SNEGSKA (reference sequence). The CDR3 runs to 15 residues. The CDR3 DNA reads as TGCAGTGCTAATCCGGGACAGGGCTTAGACAATGAGCAGTTCTTC. Amino acid sequence: CSANPGQGLDNEQFF.

This clone was seen repeatedly, ten times or more. V and J are TRBV27 and TRBJ2-7, with D perhaps TRBD1 or TRBD2 (6 bases each). Germline V gene lookup returns CDR1 MNHEY and CDR2 SMNVEV (reference sequence). The length of the CDR3 is 15 residues. Trimming cost V 3 bases and J 2 bases, with 14 bases left between them. The chain's CDR3 is CASSLGGTRTYEQYF. CDR3 nucleotides: TGTGCCAGCAGTTTGGGGGGCACGCGAACCTACGAGCAGTACTTC.

Many counts were recorded for this clone. J is TRBJ2-1 and V is TRBV27; TRBD2 is a possible D gene (7 bases). The V and J ends lost 10 bases and 3 bases respectively, with 16 bases between them. The CDR3 is 14 residues long. CDR1 is MNHEY, CDR2 SMNVEV, per germline (reference sequence). This CDR3 reads CATRGGGFYNEQFF. The CDR3 nucleotides are TGTGCCACTAGAGGGGGGGGGTTCTACAATGAGCAGTTCTTC.

This clone was picked up a small number of times. One end of the junction varies from germline; a read error may be responsible. The chain couples TRBV7-6 to TRBJ1-3, with a weak D call TRBD1 (5 bases). CDR1 and CDR2 from the germline V gene are SGHVS and FNYEAQ. The CDR3 is 12 residues long. The CDR3 spells CASSIDRNTIYF. The CDR3 DNA reads as TGTGCCAGCAGTATAGACAGAAATACCATATATTTT.

The table lists this clone with many counts. This chain uses TRBV5-5 with TRBJ2-5; 12 bases are a match to TRBD2. Germline CDR1 reads SGHKS; CDR2 reads YYEKEE (reference sequence). The J segment lost 2 bases and the V segment lost 5 bases, leaving 7 bases of the junction unmatched. The CDR3 is made up of 16 amino acids. CDR3 loop: CASRPGLAGHQETQYF. The DNA for the CDR3 is TGTGCCAGCAGACCTGGACTAGCGGGACATCAAGAGACCCAGTACTTC.

This clone was seen at least ten times. V gene TRBV14 combines with J gene TRBJ1-5; the D gene is possibly TRBD1 (5 bases). Deletions cut 4 bases from V and 1 base from J, with 20 bases between. This CDR3 comprises 18 residues. CDR1 is SGHDN and CDR2 is FVKESK in the germline V gene. The CDR3 nucleotides are TGTGCCAGCAGCCTCCCACCGGGGGGGGAACAGAGCAATCAGCCCCAGCATTTT. Protein: CASSLPPGGEQSNQPQHF.

This clone was found many times. The J gene is TRBJ1-1, the V gene TRBV20-1; possible D gene TRBD1, 6 bases. Trimming removed 5 bases at V and 4 bases at J, with 35 bases between. The germline gives CDR1 DFQATT, CDR2 SNEGSKA (reference sequence). There are 20 residues in the CDR3. The CDR3 sequence is CSAYIRYVNRDLGPVTEAFF. CDR3 in DNA: TGCAGTGCTTACATCCGTTACGTAAACAGGGATTTAGGGCCGGTCACTGAAGCTTTCTTT.

This clone has ten or more counts. Other nucleotide sequences in the sample specify the same CDR3. The chain is built from TRBV6-1 and TRBJ2-7; D is possibly TRBD2 (5 bases). CDR3 length equals 11 residues. Germline assignment: CDR1 MNHNS and CDR2 SASEGT. With 6 bases removed from V and 3 bases from J, the gap between germline ends came to 6 bases. CDR3 in DNA: TGTGCCAGCAGCGGGGACTACGAGCAGTACTTC. It is translated as CASSGDYEQYF.

This clone was seen just once. This sequence joins TRBV5-1 and TRBJ2-1; D remains ambiguous. This CDR3 comprises 17 residues. V was shortened by 0 bases and J by 4 bases, with 17 bases between the two germline ends. Germline V CDR1 and CDR2: SGHRS, YFSETQ. The CDR3 DNA follows: TGCGCCAGCAGCTTGGTTTCTCTCGCCTGGGTATACAATGAGCAGTTCTTC. It specifies CASSLVSLAWVYNEQFF.